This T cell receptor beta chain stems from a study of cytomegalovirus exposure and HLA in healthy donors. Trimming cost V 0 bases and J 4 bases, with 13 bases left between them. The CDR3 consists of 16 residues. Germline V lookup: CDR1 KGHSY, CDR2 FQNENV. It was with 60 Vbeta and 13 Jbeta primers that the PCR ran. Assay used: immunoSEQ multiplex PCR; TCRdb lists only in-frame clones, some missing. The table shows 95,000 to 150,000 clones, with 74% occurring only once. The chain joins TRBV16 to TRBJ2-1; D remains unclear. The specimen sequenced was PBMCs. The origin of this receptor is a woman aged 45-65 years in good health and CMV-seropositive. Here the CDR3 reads CASSQSVVPLYNEQFF. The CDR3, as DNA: TGTGCCAGCAGCCAATCGGTCGTGCCACTTTACAATGAGCAGTTCTTC.